This record concerns one T cell receptor (beta chain) sequence. The data are from a study of blood T cell repertoires in COVID-19. Repertoires were generated with immunoSEQ multiplex PCR, while TCRdb's copy carries only in-frame clones and drops some. The table lists more than 60,000 clones, 89% of them singletons. Germline V gene sequence: CDR1 LGHDT, CDR2 YNNKEL (reference sequence). CDR3 length: 15 residues. V lost 3 bases and J lost 4; bases outside the gene matches: 6. Sequenced material: peripheral blood. The rearrangement uses TRBV3-1 (or the pseudogene TRBV3-2) and TRBJ1-3; 7 nucleotides match TRBD1. This receptor was obtained from a woman in her forties or fifties with active COVID-19. The chain's CDR3 is CASSQMGQPGNTIYF. In DNA form, the CDR3 reads TGTGCCAGCAGCCAGATGGGACAGCCAGGAAACACCATATATTTT.